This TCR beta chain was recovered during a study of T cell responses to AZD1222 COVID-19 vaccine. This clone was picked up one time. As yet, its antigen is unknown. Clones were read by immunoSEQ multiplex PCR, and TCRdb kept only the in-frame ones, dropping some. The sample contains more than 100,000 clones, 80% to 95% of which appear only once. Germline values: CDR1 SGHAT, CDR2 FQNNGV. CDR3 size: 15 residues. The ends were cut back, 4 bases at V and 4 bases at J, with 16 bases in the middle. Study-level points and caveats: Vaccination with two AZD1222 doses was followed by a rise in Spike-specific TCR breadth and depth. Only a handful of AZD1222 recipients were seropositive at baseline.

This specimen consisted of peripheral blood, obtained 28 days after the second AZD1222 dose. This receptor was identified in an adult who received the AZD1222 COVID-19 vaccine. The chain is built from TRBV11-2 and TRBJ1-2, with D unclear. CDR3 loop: CASSWSGVRGYGYTF. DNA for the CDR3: TGTGCCAGCAGCTGGAGTGGGGTCCGCGGCTATGGCTACACCTTC.